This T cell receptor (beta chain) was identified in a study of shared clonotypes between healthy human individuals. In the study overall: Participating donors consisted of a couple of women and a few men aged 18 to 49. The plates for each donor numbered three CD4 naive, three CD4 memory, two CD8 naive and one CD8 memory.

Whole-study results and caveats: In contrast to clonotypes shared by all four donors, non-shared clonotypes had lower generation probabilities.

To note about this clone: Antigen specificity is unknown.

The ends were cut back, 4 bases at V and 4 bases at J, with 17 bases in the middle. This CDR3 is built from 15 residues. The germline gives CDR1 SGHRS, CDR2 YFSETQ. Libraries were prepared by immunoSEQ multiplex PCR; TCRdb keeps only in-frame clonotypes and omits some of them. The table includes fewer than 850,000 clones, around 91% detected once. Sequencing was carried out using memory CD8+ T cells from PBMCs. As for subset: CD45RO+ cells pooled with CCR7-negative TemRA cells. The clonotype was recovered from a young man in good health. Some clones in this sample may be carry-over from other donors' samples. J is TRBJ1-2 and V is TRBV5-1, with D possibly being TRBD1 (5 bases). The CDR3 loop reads CASSLPAGGGYGYTF. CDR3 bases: TGCGCCAGCAGCCTCCCAGCGGGGGGAGGCTATGGCTACACCTTC. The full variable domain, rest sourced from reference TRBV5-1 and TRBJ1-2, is KAGVTQTPRYLIKTRGQQVTLSCSPISGHRSVSWYQQTPGQGLQFLFEYFSETQRNKGNFPGRFSGRQFSNSRSEMNVSTLELGDSALYLCASSLPAGGGYGYTFGSGTRLTVV.